One and the same sample provided the 9 T cell receptor beta chains below, sequenced in a study of T-cell memory formation after mild COVID-19. TCRdb ran MiXCR on the 5' RACE reads and lists one entry per CDR3 protein. This table has around 390,000 distinct CDR3 sequences, roughly 15% appearing once. What was sequenced was PBMCs or a T cell subset sorted from them (not recorded which). These receptors all stem from a man aged 18 to 30 who had mild COVID-19 (a few samples of this study predate the infection). Cell type and time point are not known.

The V and J genes are TRBV7-2 and TRBJ1-1; no clear D. There are 12 residues in the CDR3. V lost 4 bases and J lost 7, with 10 bases in between. Germline CDR1 is SGHTA and CDR2 is FQGNSA. The CDR3 loop reads CASSSYGGEAFF. The CDR3 DNA reads TGTGCCAGCAGCTCCTACGGAGGTGAAGCTTTCTTT. Supplemented by reference TRBV7-2 and TRBJ1-1, the full variable domain reads GAGVSQSPSNKVTEKGKDVELRCDPISGHTALYWYRQSLGQGLEFLIYFQGNSAPDKSGLPSDRFSAERTGGSVSTLTIQRTQQEDSAVYLCASSSYGGEAFFGQGTRLTVV.

In its sample, this clonotype was seen a few times. V gene TRBV6-2 or TRBV6-3 combines with J gene TRBJ1-2; 7 nucleotides line up with TRBD1. From germline, CDR1 is MNHEY and CDR2 SVGEGT. This CDR3 comprises 12 residues. V shed 8 bases and J 5 bases; nucleotides not matched to a gene: 5. The CDR3 sequence is CASYRGVYGYTF. The CDR3 DNA sequence: TGTGCCAGCTACAGGGGAGTTTATGGCTACACCTTC.

The rearrangement joins TRBV20-1 to TRBJ1-2; the match to TRBD1 covers 7 bases. The CDR3 has 12 amino acids. Per the germline V gene, CDR1 is DFQATT and CDR2 is SNEGSKA (reference sequence). V lost 4 bases and J lost 8; bases outside the gene matches: 7. The DNA of the CDR3 is TGCAGTGCTACGACAGGGACTTTGGGCTACACCTTC. Translation gives CSATTGTLGYTF.

The chain combines TRBV12-3 or TRBV12-4 with TRBJ2-6; weak D call: TRBD1 (7 bases). Trimming left V 1 base short and J 0 bases short, with 16 bases between. The CDR3 covers 19 residues. The CDR3: CASSLGGGTASSGANVLTF. In nucleotides, the CDR3 is TGTGCCAGCAGTTTAGGCGGAGGGACAGCAAGCTCTGGGGCCAACGTCCTGACTTTC.

The CDR3 DNA reads TGTGCCAGCAGCCGAGCCGGGACAGGGAGCTACGAGCAGTACTTC. The encoded protein is CASSRAGTGSYEQYF. J is TRBJ2-7 and V is TRBV11-2; the match to TRBD1 covers 9 bases. The V and J ends lost 5 bases and 3 bases, in that order; junction bases with no gene match: 8. The CDR3 sequence is 15 residues long. Germline V CDR1 and CDR2: SGHAT, FQNNGV.

This clonotype turned up a few times. The chain is built from TRBV6-5 and TRBJ2-4, with a tentative D call TRBD1 (6 bases). The V and J ends lost 2 bases and 7 bases respectively, with 9 bases between them. The length of the CDR3 is 13 residues. CDR1 is MNHEY and CDR2 is SVGAGI in the germline V gene. CDR3 nucleotides: TGTGCCAGCAGTTACCGCCAGGGGAACATTCAGTACTTC. This encodes CASSYRQGNIQYF.

The gene calls are TRBV25-1 and TRBJ2-7; D gene unclear. The ends were cut back, 5 bases at V and 0 bases at J, with 8 bases in the middle. The germline V gene encodes CDR1 MGHDK and CDR2 SYGVNS. The CDR3 runs 13 residues. The CDR3 DNA is TGTGCCAGCAGTCCCCAGAGCTCCTACGAGCAGTACTTC. Translation gives CASSPQSSYEQYF.

This clonotype turned up a few times. The V gene is TRBV7-9, the J gene TRBJ2-4; D unresolved. Germline loops: CDR1 SEHNR, CDR2 FQNEAQ (reference sequence). The CDR3 length is 15 residues. Trimming took 1 base from V and 7 from J, leaving 14 bases between them. The CDR3, as DNA: TGTGCCAGCAGCTTAGGATCCTTAAAAAACAACATTCAGTACTTC. It codes for CASSLGSLKNNIQYF.

This clonotype was seen more than once but under ten times. This chain connects TRBV20-1 to TRBJ2-6; the D is unclear. The germline gives CDR1 DFQATT, CDR2 SNEGSKA (reference sequence). CDR3 length equals 14 residues. Trimming pared 6 bases from V and 3 bases from J, leaving 12 bases between. For the CDR3, the DNA is TGCAGTGCCCCCCAATCTAGTGGGGCCAACGTCCTGACTTTC. It translates to CSAPQSSGANVLTF.